These T cell receptor beta chains were read from a single sample in a study of memory CD4+ T cells and cytomegalovirus serostatus. Using immunoSEQ multiplex PCR, the repertoire was profiled, and TCRdb retains in-frame clones only, with some absent. Among about 61,000 clones listed, approximately 78% were seen once. Sequenced material: memory CD4+ T cells from blood. These receptors were collected from an adult in good health and CMV-seronegative. Both conserved end residues are part of each CDR3. The D gene is left open where the match is weak. The size field is filled for only some rows; it gives once, few, many or a size class.

J | V | D | size | DNA | CDR3
TRBJ2-7 | TRBV5-1 | - | - | TGCGCCAGCAGCCCCGACTCGTCAACCTACGAGCAGTACTTC | CASSPDSSTYEQYF
TRBJ2-7 | TRBV6-6 | - | - | TGTGCCAGCAGTTACGACAGGGAGGGCCCGGAGCAGTACTTC | CASSYDREGPEQYF
TRBJ2-7 | TRBV5-1 | TRBD2 | - | TGCGCCAGCAGCTTGGAGGGAGGGCCTGACTACGAGCAGTACTTC | CASSLEGGPDYEQYF
TRBJ1-5 | TRBV7-9 | TRBD1 | - | TGTGCCAGCAGTCCAGGACAGACAGGGGTTCAGCCCCAGCATTTT | CASSPGQTGVQPQHF
TRBJ2-3 | TRBV6-6 | TRBD1 | - | TGTGCCAGCAGTAGGACAGGCCAAACGGCGGATACGCAGTATTTT | CASSRTGQTADTQYF
TRBJ2-2 | TRBV25-1 | - | few | TGTGCCAGCAGTGGATGGCTTGCGGCGAACACCGGGGAGCTGTTTTTT | CASSGWLAANTGELFF
TRBJ2-5 | TRBV6-6 | - | - | TGTGCCAGCAGCCCCCCGGGGACGGAGACCCAGTACTTC | CASSPPGTETQYF
TRBJ2-3 | TRBV7-6 | - | - | TGTGCCAGCAGCTTAGCGTTGGATACGCAGTATTTT | CASSLALDTQYF
TRBJ1-3 | TRBV19 | - | - | TGTGCCACCCAGAGGGACCGACCCTCCTCTGGAAACACCATATATTTT | CATQRDRPSSGNTIYF
TRBJ1-1 | TRBV11-2 | - | few | TGTGCCAGCAGCTTTCGTGTGGGAACACCCCTTGAAGCTTTCTTT | CASSFRVGTPLEAFF
TRBJ1-2 | TRBV7-2 | - | - | TGTGCCAGCAGCTTATACCTGGAGATCTATGGCTACACCTTC | CASSLYLEIYGYTF
TRBJ1-2 | TRBV5-4 | - | - | TGTGCCAGCAGCTTCGACAGAAACTATGGCTACACCTTC | CASSFDRNYGYTF
TRBJ1-1 | TRBV28 | - | once | TGTGCCAGCAGTTTCTCCGTTGCGGACAGCCGAAACACTGAAGCTTTCTTT | CASSFSVADSRNTEAFF
TRBJ2-7 | TRBV6-1 | - | - | TGTGCCAGCAGGAGACCGGACCCGACCTACGAGCAGTACTTC | CASRRPDPTYEQYF
TRBJ1-1 | TRBV28 | - | - | TGTGCCAGCAGTTTTATTAGGAACACTGAAGCTTTCTTT | CASSFIRNTEAFF
TRBJ2-1 | TRBV10-3 | - | - | TGTGCCATCAGCGGGGCGACAGCCAGGGGATACAATGAGCAGTTCTTC | CAISGATARGYNEQFF
TRBJ2-7 | TRBV4-1 | - | once | TGCGCCAGCAGCCAACTCGTATTGGTAGGAGCCACCTCCGGAGAGCAGTACTTC | CASSQLVLVGATSGEQYF
TRBJ2-1 | TRBV9 | - | few | TGTGCCAGCAGCGTAGTGGGAGGATCCCATGAGCAGTTCTTC | CASSVVGGSHEQFF
TRBJ2-3 | TRBV19 | - | - | TGTGCCAGTAGTCCCTGGGGAGCGGTGGAGCCAGATACGCAGTATTTT | CASSPWGAVEPDTQYF
TRBJ1-1 | TRBV19 | - | - | TGTGCCAGTAGTATTGGGGTACTGAACACTGAAGCTTTCTTT | CASSIGVLNTEAFF
TRBJ2-1 | TRBV7-3 | TRBD2 | - | TGTGCCAGCAGCTTAAGGTCTAGCGGGGACGATGAGCAGTTCTTC | CASSLRSSGDDEQFF
TRBJ2-7 | TRBV18 | TRBD1 | - | TGTGCCAGCTCACCGCTCAGGGGGTCGTCCGAGCAGTACTTC | CASSPLRGSSEQYF
TRBJ2-1 | TRBV7-2 | - | - | TGTGCCAGCAGCTTTTCAGGAGACAATGAGCAGTTCTTC | CASSFSGDNEQFF
TRBJ2-5 | TRBV2 | TRBD1 | - | TGTGCCAGCAGTTACACAGGGGGTCGGGAGACCCAGTACTTC | CASSYTGGRETQYF
TRBJ2-4 | TRBV5-1 | - | - | TGCGCCAGCAGCCGGGACCGTCCAAACGACATTCAGTACTTC | CASSRDRPNDIQYF
TRBJ1-2 | TRBV7-9 | TRBD1 | - | TGTGCCAGCAGCCCGCGGACAGGGGACAACTATGGCTACACCTTC | CASSPRTGDNYGYTF
TRBJ1-1 | TRBV28 | TRBD1 | - | TGTGCCAGCACCTCAGGGGGAATTACTTTCGGGGCTTTCTTT | CASTSGGITFGAFF
TRBJ1-3 | TRBV5-1 | - | few | TGCGCCAGCAGCTCAGGGGCCTCTGGAAACACCATATATTTT | CASSSGASGNTIYF
TRBJ2-1 | TRBV11-2 | TRBD2 | - | TGTGCCAGCAGCCCATCCCGGCGAGCGGGAGCGCGGAATGAGCAGTTCTTC | CASSPSRRAGARNEQFF
TRBJ2-5 | TRBV19 | - | - | TGTGCCAGTAGGCCGGGGACTTCCCAAGAGACCCAGTACTTC | CASRPGTSQETQYF
TRBJ1-2 | TRBV19 | - | few | TGTGCCAGTAGTCTCACCCCCTATGGCTACACCTTC | CASSLTPYGYTF
TRBJ2-1 | TRBV6-5 | TRBD1 | - | TGTGCCAGCAGACCGGGACAGGGAAATAATGAGCAGTTCTTC | CASRPGQGNNEQFF
TRBJ2-3 | TRBV11-3 | - | - | TGTGCCAGCAGCCCAAGGGAGAGGCCAGATACGCAGTATTTT | CASSPRERPDTQYF
TRBJ1-2 | TRBV6-5 | - | - | TGTGCCAGCACCCCACTGGGTTTTATGACCTATGGCTACACCTTC | CASTPLGFMTYGYTF
TRBJ2-7 | TRBV23-1 | - | - | TGCGCCAGCAGTCCTATCAGCTACGAGCAGTACTTC | CASSPISYEQYF
TRBJ2-7 | TRBV6-5 | - | - | TGTGCCAGCAGTCCCCCAGACCAGGGGCAGTACTTC | CASSPPDQGQYF
TRBJ2-5 | TRBV4-1 | - | - | TGCGCCAGCAGCGCGTGGCAGAAAGAGACCCAGTACTTC | CASSAWQKETQYF
TRBJ1-1 | TRBV11-2 | - | - | TGTGCCAGCAGCTTAGGTCAGAGGAACACTGAAGCTTTCTTT | CASSLGQRNTEAFF
TRBJ2-5 | TRBV7-8 | - | - | TGTGCCAGCAGATCAAGAGGGGCTACGTCTCAAGAGACCCAGTACTTC | CASRSRGATSQETQYF
TRBJ2-6 | TRBV10-3 | - | - | TGTGCCATCGCCGGCCAGGGCCCAAACTCTGGGGCCAACGTCCTGACTTTC | CAIAGQGPNSGANVLTF
TRBJ2-7 | TRBV5-1 | - | - | TGCGCCAGCGGAAGGACATCAAGCTCCTACGAGCAGTACTTC | CASGRTSSSYEQYF
TRBJ2-2 | TRBV2 | - | - | TGTGCCAGCAGTGAATATGGACTGGACCTCACCGGGGAGCTGTTTTTT | CASSEYGLDLTGELFF
TRBJ2-3 | TRBV4-1 | - | - | TGCGCCAGCAGCCGTGGGGCAGGGGAGGGTACGCAGTATTTT | CASSRGAGEGTQYF
TRBJ2-7 | TRBV5-1 | - | - | TGCGCCAGCAGCTTATACAGACAGGCGGGCTACGAGCAGTACTTC | CASSLYRQAGYEQYF
TRBJ2-2 | TRBV5-1 | TRBD1 | - | TGCGCCAGCAGCTCTACAGGGGGTACCACCGGGGAGCTGTTTTTT | CASSSTGGTTGELFF